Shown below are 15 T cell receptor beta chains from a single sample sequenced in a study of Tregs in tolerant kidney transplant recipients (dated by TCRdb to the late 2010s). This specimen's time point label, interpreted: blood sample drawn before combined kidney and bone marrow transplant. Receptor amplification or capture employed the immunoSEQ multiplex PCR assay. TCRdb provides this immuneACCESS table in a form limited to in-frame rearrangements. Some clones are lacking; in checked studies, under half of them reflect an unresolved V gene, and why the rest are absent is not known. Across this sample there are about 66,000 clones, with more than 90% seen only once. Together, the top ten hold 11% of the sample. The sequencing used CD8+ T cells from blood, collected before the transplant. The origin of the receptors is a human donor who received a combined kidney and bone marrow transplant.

The CDR3 is CASSFQGGADTQYF. CDR3 nucleotides: TGTGCCAGCAGCTTTCAGGGTGGTGCAGATACGCAGTATTTT. The chain employs TRBV7-3 and TRBJ2-3, with a weak D call TRBD1 (5 bases). Per the germline V gene, CDR1 is SGHTA and CDR2 is FQGTGA. The CDR3 spans 14 residues. V lost 3 bases and J lost 4, with 11 bases in between.

The CDR3 reads CASRARQGDNYGYTF. CDR3 in DNA: TGTGCCAGCAGAGCCCGACAGGGGGACAACTATGGCTACACCTTC. The V and J genes are TRBV11-3 and TRBJ1-2; TRBD1 matches 9 bases. This CDR3 has 15 amino acids. CDR1 SGHNT and CDR2 YENEEA come from the germline V gene. After removal of 6 bases from V and 2 bases from J, the junction contained 7 bases not matched to a gene. Full variable domain (remainder filled in from reference TRBV11-3 and TRBJ1-2): EAGVVQSPRYKIIEKKQPVAFWCNPISGHNTLYWYLQNLGQGPELLIRYENEEAVDDSQLPKDRFSAERLKGVDSTLKIQPAELGDSAVYLCASRARQGDNYGYTFGSGTRLTVV.

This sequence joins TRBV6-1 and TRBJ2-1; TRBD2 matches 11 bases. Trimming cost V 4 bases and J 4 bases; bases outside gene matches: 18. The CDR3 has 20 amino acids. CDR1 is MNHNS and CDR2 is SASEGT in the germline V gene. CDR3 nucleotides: TGTGCCAGCAGTGGAGCCCTTAATCCACCGGGACTAGCGGATTACAATGAGCAGTTCTTC. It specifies CASSGALNPPGLADYNEQFF.

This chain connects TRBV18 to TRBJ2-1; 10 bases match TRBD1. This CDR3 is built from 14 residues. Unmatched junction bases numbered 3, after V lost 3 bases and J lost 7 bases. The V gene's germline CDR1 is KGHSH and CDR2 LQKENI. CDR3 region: CASSPTGGMNEQFF. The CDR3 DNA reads TGTGCCAGCTCACCGACAGGGGGCATGAATGAGCAGTTCTTC.

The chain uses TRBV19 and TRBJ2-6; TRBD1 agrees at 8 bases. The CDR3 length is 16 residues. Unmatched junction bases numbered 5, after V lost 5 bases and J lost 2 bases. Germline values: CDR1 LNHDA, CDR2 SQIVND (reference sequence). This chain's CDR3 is CASSPLTGAGANVLTF. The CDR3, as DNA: TGTGCCAGTAGTCCATTGACAGGGGCTGGGGCCAACGTCCTGACTTTC. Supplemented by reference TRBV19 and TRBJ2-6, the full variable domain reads DGGITQSPKYLFRKEGQNVTLSCEQNLNHDAMYWYRQDPGQGLRLIYYSQIVNDFQKGDIAEGYSVSREKKESFPLTVTSAQKNPTAFYLCASSPLTGAGANVLTFGAGSRLTVL.

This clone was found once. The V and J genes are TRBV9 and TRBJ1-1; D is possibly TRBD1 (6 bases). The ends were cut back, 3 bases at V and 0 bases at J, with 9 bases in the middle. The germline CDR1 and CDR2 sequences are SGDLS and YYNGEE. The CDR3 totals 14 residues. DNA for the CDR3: TGTGCCAGCAGCGCGGACAGCATGAACACTGAAGCTTTCTTT. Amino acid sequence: CASSADSMNTEAFF.

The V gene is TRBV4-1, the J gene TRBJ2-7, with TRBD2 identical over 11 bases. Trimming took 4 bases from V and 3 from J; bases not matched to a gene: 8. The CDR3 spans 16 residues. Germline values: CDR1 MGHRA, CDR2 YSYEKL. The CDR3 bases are TGCGCCAGCAGCCCGAGGTTAGCGGGAGGGTTCTACGAGCAGTACTTC. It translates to CASSPRLAGGFYEQYF.

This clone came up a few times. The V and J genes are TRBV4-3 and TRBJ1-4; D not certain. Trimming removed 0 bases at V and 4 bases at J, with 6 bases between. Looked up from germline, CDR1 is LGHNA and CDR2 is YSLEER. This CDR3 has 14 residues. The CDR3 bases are TGCGCCAGCAGCCAAGAGTACGGTAATGAAAAACTGTTTTTT. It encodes CASSQEYGNEKLFF.

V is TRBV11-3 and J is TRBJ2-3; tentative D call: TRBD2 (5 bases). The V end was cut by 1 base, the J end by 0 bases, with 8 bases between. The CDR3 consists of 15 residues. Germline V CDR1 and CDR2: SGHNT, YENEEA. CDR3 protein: CASSLGAASTDTQYF. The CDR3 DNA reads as TGTGCCAGCAGCTTAGGAGCGGCAAGCACAGATACGCAGTATTTT.

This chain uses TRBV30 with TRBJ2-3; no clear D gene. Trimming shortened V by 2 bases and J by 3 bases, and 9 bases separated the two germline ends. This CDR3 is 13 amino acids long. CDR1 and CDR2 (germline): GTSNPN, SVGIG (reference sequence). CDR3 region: CAWSSARTDTQYF. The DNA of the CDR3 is TGTGCCTGGAGTTCTGCTAGGACAGATACGCAGTATTTT.

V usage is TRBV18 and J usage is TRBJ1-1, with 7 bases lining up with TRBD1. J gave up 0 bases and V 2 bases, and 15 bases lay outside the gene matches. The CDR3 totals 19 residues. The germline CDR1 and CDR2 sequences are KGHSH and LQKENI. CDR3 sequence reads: CASSPILGGRLDMNTEAFF. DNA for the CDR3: TGTGCCAGCTCACCAATTCTAGGGGGCCGCCTAGATATGAACACTGAAGCTTTCTTT.

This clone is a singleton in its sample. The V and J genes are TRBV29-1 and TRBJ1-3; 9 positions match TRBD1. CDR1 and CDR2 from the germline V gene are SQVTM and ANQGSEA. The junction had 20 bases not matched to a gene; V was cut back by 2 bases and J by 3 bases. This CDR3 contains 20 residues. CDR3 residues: CSVETLDERQDRGFGNTIYF. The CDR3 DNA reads TGCAGCGTTGAAACTCTCGACGAGCGACAGGACAGGGGATTTGGAAACACCATATATTTT.

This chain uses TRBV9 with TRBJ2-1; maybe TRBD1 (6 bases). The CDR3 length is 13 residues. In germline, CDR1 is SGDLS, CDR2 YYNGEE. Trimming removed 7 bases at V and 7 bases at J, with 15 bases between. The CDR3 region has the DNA TGTGCCAGCGGGACAACACGGCCAAATGAGCAGTTCTTC. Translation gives CASGTTRPNEQFF.

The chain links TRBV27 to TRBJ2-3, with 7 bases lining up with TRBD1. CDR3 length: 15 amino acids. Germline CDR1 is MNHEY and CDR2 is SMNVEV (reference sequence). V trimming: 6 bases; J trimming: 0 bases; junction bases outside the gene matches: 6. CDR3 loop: CASRTGTASTDTQYF. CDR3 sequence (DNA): TGTGCCAGCAGAACGGGGACAGCTAGCACAGATACGCAGTATTTT.

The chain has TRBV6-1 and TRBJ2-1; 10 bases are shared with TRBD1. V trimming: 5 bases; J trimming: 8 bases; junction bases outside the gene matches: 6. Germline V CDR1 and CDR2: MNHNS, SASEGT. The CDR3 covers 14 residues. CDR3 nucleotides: TGTGCCAGCAGTCCGGGACAGGGGTTCCATGAGCAGTTCTTC. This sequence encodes CASSPGQGFHEQFF.